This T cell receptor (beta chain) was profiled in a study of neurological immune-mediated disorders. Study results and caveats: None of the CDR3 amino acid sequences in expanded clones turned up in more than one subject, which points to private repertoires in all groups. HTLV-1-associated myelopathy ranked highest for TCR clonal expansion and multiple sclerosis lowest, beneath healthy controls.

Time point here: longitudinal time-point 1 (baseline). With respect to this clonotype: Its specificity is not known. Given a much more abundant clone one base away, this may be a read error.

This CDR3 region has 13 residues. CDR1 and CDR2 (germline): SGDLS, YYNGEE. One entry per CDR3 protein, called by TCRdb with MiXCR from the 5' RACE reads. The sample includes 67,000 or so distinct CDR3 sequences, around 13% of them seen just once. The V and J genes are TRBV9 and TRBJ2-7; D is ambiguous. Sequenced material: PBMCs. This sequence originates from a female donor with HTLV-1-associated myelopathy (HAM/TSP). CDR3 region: CANSVGFRNEQYF. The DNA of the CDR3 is TGTGCCAACAGCGTAGGATTTAGAAACGAGCAGTACTTC.